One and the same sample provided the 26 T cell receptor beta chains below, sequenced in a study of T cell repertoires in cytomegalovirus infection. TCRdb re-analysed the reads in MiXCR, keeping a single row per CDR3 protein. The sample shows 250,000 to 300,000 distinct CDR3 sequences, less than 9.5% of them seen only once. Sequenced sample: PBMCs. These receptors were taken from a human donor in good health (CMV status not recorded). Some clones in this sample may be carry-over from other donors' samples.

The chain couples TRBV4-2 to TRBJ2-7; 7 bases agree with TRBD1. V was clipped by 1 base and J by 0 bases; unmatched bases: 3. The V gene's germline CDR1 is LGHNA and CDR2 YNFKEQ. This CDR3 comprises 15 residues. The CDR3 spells CASSQVGGSSYEQYF. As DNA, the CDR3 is TGTGCCAGCAGCCAAGTAGGGGGCTCCTCCTACGAGCAGTACTTC.

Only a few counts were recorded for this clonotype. The CDR3 region has the DNA TGTGCCAGCAGCTTAGTTCCAGGGATCACTGAAGCTTTCTTT. It yields the protein CASSLVPGITEAFF. V is TRBV11-2 and J is TRBJ1-1, with a possible D match to TRBD1 (5 bases). From germline, CDR1 is SGHAT and CDR2 FQNNGV. The CDR3 is 14 residues long. V lost 1 base, J lost 4 bases, and 10 bases lay in between.

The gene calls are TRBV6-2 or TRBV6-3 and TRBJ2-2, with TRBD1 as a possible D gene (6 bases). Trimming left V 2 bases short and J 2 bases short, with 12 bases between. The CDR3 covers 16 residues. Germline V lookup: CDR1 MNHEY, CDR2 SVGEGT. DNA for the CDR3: TGTGCCAGCAGTTACCCTCGACAGGTTAACACCGGGGAGCTGTTTTTT. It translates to CASSYPRQVNTGELFF.

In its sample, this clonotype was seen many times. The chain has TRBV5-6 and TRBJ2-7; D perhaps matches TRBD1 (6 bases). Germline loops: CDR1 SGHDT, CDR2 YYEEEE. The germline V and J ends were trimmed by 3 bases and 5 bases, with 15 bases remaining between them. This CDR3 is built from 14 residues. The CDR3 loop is CASSYYLRGHEQYF. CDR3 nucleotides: TGTGCCAGCAGCTATTACCTCAGGGGTCACGAGCAGTACTTC.

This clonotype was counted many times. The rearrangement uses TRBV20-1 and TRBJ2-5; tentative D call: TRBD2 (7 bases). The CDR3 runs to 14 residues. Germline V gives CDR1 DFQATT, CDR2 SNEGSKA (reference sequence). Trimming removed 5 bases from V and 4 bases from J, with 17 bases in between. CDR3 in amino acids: CSALAGAGGETQYF. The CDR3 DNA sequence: TGCAGTGCTCTGGCGGGGGCAGGAGGAGAGACCCAGTACTTC.

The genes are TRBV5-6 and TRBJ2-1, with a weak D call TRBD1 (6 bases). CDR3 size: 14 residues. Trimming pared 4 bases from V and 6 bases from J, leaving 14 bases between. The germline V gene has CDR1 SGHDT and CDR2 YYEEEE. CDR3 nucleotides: TGTGCCAGCAGCCCTTGGACAGTAGTCAATGAGCAGTTCTTC. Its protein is CASSPWTVVNEQFF.

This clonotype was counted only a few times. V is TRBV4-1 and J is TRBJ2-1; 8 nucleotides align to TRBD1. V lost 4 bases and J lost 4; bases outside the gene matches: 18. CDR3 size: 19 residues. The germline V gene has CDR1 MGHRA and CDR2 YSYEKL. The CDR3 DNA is TGCGCCAGCAGCCCCCTGACTCTTTTCGACAGGGGTGATTACAATGAGCAGTTCTTC. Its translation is CASSPLTLFDRGDYNEQFF.

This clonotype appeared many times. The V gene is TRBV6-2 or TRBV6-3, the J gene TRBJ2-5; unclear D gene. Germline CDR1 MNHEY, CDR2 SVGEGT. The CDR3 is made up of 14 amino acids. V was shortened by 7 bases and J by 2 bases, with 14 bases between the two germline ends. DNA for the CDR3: TGTGCCAGCACCACCCCTCCGCCGCAAGAGACCCAGTACTTC. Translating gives CASTTPPPQETQYF.

The CDR3 nucleotides read TGTGCCAGCAGCTTATGGGGGTTGAACACCGGGGAGCTGTTTTTT. It is translated as CASSLWGLNTGELFF. The chain couples TRBV7-3 to TRBJ2-2; D is possibly TRBD1 or TRBD2 (5 bases each). Trimming removed 2 bases at V and 1 base at J, with 8 bases between. Germline CDR1 and CDR2: SGHTA and FQGTGA. The CDR3 sequence is 15 residues long. The variable domain in full, completed from reference TRBV7-3 and TRBJ2-2, reads GAGVSQTPSNKVTEKGKYVELRCDPISGHTALYWYRQSLGQGPEFLIYFQGTGAADDSGLPNDRFFAVRPEGSVSTLKIQRTERGDSAVYLCASSLWGLNTGELFFGEGSRLTVL.

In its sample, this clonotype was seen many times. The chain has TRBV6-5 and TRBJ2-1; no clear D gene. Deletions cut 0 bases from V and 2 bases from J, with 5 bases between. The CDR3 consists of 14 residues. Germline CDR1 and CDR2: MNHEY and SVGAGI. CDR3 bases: TGTGCCAGCAGTTACTCCGGAGCCTACAATGAGCAGTTCTTC. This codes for CASSYSGAYNEQFF.

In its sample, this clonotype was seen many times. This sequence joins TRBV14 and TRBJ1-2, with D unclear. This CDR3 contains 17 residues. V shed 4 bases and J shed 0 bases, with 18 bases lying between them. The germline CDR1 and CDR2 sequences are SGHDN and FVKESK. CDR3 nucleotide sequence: TGTGCCAGCAGCCCCCCACCAGGCTTGTTAGCTAACTATGGCTACACCTTC. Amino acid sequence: CASSPPPGLLANYGYTF.

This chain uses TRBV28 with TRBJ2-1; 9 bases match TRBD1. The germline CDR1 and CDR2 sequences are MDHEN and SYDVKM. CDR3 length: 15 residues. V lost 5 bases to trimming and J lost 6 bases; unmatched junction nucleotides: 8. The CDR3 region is CASSRTGGSINEQFF. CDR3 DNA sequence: TGTGCCAGCAGTAGAACAGGGGGCTCCATCAATGAGCAGTTCTTC.

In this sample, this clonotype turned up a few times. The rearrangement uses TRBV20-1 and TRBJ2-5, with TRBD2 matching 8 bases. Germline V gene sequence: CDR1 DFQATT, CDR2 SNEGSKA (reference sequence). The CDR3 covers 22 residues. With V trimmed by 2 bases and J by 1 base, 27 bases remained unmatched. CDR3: CSARRGTSFGRGASFSQETQYF. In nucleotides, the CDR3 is TGCAGTGCTAGACGTGGGACTAGTTTTGGGCGGGGTGCCAGTTTTTCCCAAGAGACCCAGTACTTC.

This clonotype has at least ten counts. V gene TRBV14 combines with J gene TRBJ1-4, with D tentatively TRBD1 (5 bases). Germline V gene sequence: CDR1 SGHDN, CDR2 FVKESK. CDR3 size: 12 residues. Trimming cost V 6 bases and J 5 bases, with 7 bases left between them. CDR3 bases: TGTGCCAGCAGGAGGGGAAATGAAAAACTGTTTTTT. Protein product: CASRRGNEKLFF.

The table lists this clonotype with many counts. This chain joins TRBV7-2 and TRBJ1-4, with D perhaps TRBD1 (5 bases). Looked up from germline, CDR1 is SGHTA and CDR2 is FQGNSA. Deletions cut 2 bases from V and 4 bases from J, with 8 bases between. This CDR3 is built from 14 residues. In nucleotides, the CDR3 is TGTGCCAGCAGCTTACGACAGATTAATGAAAAACTGTTTTTT. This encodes CASSLRQINEKLFF. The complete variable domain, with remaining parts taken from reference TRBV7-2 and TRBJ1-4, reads GAGVSQSPSNKVTEKGKDVELRCDPISGHTALYWYRQSLGQGLEFLIYFQGNSAPDKSGLPSDRFSAERTGGSVSTLTIQRTQQEDSAVYLCASSLRQINEKLFFGSGTQLSVL.

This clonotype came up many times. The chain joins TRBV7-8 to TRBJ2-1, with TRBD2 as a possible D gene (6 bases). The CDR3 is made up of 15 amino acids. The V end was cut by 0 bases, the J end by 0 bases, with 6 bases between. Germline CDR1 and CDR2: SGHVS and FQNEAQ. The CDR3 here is CASSLAGLSYNEQFF. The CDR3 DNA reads TGTGCCAGCAGCTTAGCGGGACTCTCCTACAATGAGCAGTTCTTC. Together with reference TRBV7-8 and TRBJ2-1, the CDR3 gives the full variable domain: GAGVSQSPRYKVAKRGQDVALRCDPISGHVSLFWYQQALGQGPEFLTYFQNEAQLDKSGLPSDRFFAERPEGSVSTLKIQRTQQEDSAVYLCASSLAGLSYNEQFFGPGTRLTVL.

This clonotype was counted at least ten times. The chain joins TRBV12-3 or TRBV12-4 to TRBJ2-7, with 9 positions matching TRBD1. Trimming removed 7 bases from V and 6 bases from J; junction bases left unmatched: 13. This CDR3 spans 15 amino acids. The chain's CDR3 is CASTPSGTGKFEQYF. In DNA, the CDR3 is TGTGCCAGCACTCCCTCCGGGACAGGGAAATTCGAGCAGTACTTC.

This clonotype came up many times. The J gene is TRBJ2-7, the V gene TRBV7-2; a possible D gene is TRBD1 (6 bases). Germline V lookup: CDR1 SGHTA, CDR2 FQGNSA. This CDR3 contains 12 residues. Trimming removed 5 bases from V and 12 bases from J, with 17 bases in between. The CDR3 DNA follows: TGTGCCAGCAGCGGCAGGGACACCCTAAGGTACTTC. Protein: CASSGRDTLRYF.

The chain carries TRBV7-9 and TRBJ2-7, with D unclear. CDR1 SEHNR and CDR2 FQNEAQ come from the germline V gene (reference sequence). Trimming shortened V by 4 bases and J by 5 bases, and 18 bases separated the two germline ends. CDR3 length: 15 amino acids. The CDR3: CASSSFIGYYNEQYF. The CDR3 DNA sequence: TGTGCCAGCAGCTCATTCATCGGCTACTACAACGAGCAGTACTTC.

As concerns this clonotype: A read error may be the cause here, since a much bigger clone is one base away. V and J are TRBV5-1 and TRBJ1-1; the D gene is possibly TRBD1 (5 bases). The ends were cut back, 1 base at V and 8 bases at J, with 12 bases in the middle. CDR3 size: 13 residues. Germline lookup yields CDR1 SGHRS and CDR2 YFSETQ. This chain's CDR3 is CASSLIPGREAFF. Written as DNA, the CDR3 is TGCGCCAGCAGCTTGATACCAGGGCGGGAAGCTTTCTTT.

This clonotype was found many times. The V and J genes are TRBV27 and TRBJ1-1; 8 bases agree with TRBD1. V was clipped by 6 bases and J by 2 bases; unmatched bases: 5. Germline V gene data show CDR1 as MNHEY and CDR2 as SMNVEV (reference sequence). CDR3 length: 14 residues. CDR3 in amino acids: CASSLTGGNTEAFF. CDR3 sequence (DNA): TGTGCCAGCAGCCTAACAGGGGGTAACACTGAAGCTTTCTTT.

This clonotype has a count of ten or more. Here the CDR3 reads CASSQDRGILSGNTIYF. CDR3 in DNA: TGCGCCAGCAGCCAAGATCGGGGAATCCTCTCTGGAAACACCATATATTTT. This chain connects TRBV4-3 to TRBJ1-3; the D is unclear. CDR3 length equals 17 residues. CDR1 is LGHNA and CDR2 is YSLEER in the germline V gene. Trimming took 0 bases from V and 0 from J, leaving 12 bases between them.

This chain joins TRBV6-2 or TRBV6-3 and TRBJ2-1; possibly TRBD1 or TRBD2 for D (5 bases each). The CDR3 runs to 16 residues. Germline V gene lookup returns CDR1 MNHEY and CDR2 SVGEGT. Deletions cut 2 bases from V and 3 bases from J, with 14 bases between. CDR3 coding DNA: TGTGCCAGCAGTTACGGGGGAAAAGGGGTCTACAATGAGCAGTTCTTC. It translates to CASSYGGKGVYNEQFF.

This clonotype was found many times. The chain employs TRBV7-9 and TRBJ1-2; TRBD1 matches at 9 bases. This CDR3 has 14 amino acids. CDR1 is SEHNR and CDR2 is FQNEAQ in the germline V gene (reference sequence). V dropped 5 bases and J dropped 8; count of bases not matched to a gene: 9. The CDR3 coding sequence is TGTGCCAGCAGCCTCTTCGAGACAGGGGGGGGCTACACCTTC. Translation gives CASSLFETGGGYTF. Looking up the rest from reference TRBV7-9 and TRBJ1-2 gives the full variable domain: DTGVSQNPRHKITKRGQNVTFRCDPISEHNRLYWYRQTLGQGPEFLTYFQNEAQLEKSRLLSDRFSAERPKGSFSTLEIQRTEQGDSAMYLCASSLFETGGGYTFGSGTRLTVV.

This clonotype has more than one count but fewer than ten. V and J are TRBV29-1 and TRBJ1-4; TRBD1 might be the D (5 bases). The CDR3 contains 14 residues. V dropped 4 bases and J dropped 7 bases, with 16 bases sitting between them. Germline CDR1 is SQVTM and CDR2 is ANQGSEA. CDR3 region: CSVGGSGRSEKLFF. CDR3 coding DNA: TGCAGCGTTGGTGGGTCAGGGAGGAGTGAAAAACTGTTTTTT.

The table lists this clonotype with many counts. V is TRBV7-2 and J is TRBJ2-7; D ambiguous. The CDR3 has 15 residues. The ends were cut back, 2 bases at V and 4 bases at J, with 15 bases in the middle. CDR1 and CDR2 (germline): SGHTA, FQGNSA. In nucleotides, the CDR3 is TGTGCCAGCAGCTTACTATTAGGTACCACTTACGAGCAGTACTTC. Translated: CASSLLLGTTYEQYF.